The sample holds many counts of the clone carrying this T cell receptor (beta chain). Germline V gene sequence: CDR1 ENHRY, CDR2 SYGVKD. After removal of 5 bases from V and 5 bases from J, the junction contained 7 bases not matched to a gene. The CDR3 is 15 amino acids. The sample is drawn from a study of identical twins. Via MiXCR, TCRdb re-called the 5' RACE reads, giving one row per CDR3 protein. The repertoire holds 450,000 or so distinct CDR3 sequences, 13% to 15% seen once, with 0.52% in the top ten. This sample was shared with a second study, whose subject was yellow fever vaccine responses in identical twins.

This clonotype was obtained from a woman under 30 in good health. Sequencing was done on a sample of CD4+ T cells sorted from blood. The chain recombines TRBV10-3 with TRBJ2-5, with 11 bases matching TRBD1. The CDR3 reads CAISNGQGAGETQYF. CDR3 bases: TGTGCCATCAGTAACGGACAGGGGGCCGGCGAGACCCAGTACTTC.